This T cell receptor (beta chain) was sequenced during a study of regulatory T cells in long-lasting Graves disease (dated by TCRdb to about 2021). As for the study more broadly: Persistent Graves' disease meant more than 5 years of antithyroid drug treatment with TSH receptor autoantibodies that stayed positive. Antithyroid drugs had been taken for around 9.8 years on average by persistent Graves' disease patients in the clinical cohort. Patients with persistent Graves' disease were compared with patients with newly diagnosed Graves' disease using TCR sequencing and RNA sequencing of peripheral blood. TCR sequencing covered around 13 persistent and roughly 20 newly diagnosed Graves' disease patients, approximately 33 samples in total. The study took place in China and was registered as a clinical trial.

Many counts were recorded for this clonotype. This receptor's antigen is unknown. The input lacks base qualities; no much larger clone sits a single base away. Paper-wide results and their limitations: The authors noted that the small sample size was a limitation that may lower accuracy. Patients with persistent disease shared more public clonotypes (approximately 2,500) than newly diagnosed patients did (approximately 1,000). TRBV28, TRBJ1-2 and TRBJ2-5 were preferentially used in persistent disease, while TRBV20-1 and TRBJ2-1 were favored in newly diagnosed disease. Persistent Graves' disease patients showed lower TCR Shannon entropy and fewer highly expanded clones than newly diagnosed patients, suggesting clonal expansion. Only the TCR beta chain was sequenced and analyzed. Peripheral blood alone was examined, since thyroid tissue, which constituted the primary lesion, could not be accessed.

The time point label, as the study defines it: persistent/refractory GD, antithyroid drugs over 5 years with positive TRAb. RNA was extracted from PBMCs in TRIzol for both TCR sequencing and RNA sequencing. Graves' disease was diagnosed according to American Thyroid Association guidelines. Recruitment of patients was carried out at an endocrinology department in Xi'an, China. Each patient gave 7 to 9.5 milliliters of peripheral blood, collected in an EDTA anticoagulant tube. Ficoll Paque Plus density gradient separation was used to isolate PBMCs, and no further T cell sorting was done. RNA quality was checked with an Agilent 2100 Bioanalyzer and agarose gel, and concentration with a NanoDrop 2000. The library came from multiplex PCR. Sequencing instrument: Illumina HiSeq 4000. iRepertoire HTBI primers and Arm-PCR amplification of CDR3 regions were used to construct TCR beta libraries. Before sequencing, the PCR products underwent gel purification. On the authors' methods: Gene usage analysis of CDR3 amino acid clonotypes relied on the roughly 60 TRBV and 12 to 15 TRBJ segments identified across samples. COPE and FqMerger were used to merge the filtered high-quality paired reads into contigs. BLAST was used to align contigs to the IMGT TRBV, TRBD and TRBJ reference genes, and CDR3 was defined following IMGT. Highly expanded clones were defined as clonotypes with a frequency above 0.1%. Shannon entropy served as the measure of repertoire diversity, while the Gini coefficient captured V-J evenness. Clonotypes shared by more than one individual were considered public. In-frame beta chains were kept once TCRdb had trimmed the public reads at Q25 with fastp and called clones with MiXCR. CDR3 protein duplicates are merged, each entry listing the most common genes and DNA. What appears here as the V and J calls and clone size reflects TCRdb's work, not the paper's. The sample table contains some 280,000 distinct CDR3 sequences; only one count was recorded for 22% of them. The top ten clones comprise about 61% of the sample.

Sequences SGHTA (CDR1) and FQGTGA (CDR2) are obtained from the germline V gene. Reading from cysteine to phenylalanine, the CDR3 counts 14 amino acids. The retained sequence is limited to the CDR3, 42 bases, with the frame set at the first base. Trimming costs V 2 bases and J 0 bases, and their ends lie 4 bases apart. The material sequenced was peripheral blood mononuclear cells (PBMCs), taken when the disease was refractory, from a patient treated with antithyroid drugs. This receptor was taken from a female donor with Graves disease. The receptor chain draws on TRBV7-3 and TRBJ2-2, with the D gene call left open. The DNA sequence is given as TGTGCCAGCAGCTTATGGGCGAACACCGGGGAGCTGTTTTTT. It encodes CASSLWANTGELFF. The full variable domain, completed from the reference TRBV7-3 and TRBJ2-2 proteins outside the CDR3, reads GAGVSQTPSNKVTEKGKYVELRCDPISGHTALYWYRQSLGQGPEFLIYFQGTGAADDSGLPNDRFFAVRPEGSVSTLKIQRTERGDSAVYLCASSLWANTGELFFGEGSRLTVL.